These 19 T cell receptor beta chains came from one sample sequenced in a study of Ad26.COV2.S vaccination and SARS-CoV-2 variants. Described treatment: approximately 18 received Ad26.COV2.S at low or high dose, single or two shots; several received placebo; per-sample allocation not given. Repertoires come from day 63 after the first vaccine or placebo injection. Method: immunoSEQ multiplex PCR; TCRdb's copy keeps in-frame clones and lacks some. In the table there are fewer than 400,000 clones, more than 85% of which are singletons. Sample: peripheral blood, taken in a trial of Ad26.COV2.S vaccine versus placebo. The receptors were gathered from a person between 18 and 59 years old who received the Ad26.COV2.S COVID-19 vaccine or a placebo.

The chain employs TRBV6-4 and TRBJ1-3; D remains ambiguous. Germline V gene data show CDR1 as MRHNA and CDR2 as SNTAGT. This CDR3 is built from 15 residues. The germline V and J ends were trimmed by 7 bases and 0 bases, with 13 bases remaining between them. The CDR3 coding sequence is TGTGCCAGCACTCCTCCCCGGAGCTCTGGAAACACCATATATTTT. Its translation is CASTPPRSSGNTIYF.

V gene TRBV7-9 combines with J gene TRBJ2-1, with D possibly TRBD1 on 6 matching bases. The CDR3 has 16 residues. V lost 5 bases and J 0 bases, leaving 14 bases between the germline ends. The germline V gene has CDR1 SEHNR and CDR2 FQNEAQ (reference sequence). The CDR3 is CASSHLDRSSYNEQFF. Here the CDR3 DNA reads TGTGCCAGCAGCCACCTGGACAGATCCTCCTACAATGAGCAGTTCTTC.

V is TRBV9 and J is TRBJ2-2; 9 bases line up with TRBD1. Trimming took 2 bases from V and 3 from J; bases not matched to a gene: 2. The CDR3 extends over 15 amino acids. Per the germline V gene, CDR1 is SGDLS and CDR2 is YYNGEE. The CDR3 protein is CASSVTGGDTGELFF. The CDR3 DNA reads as TGTGCCAGCAGCGTTACAGGGGGCGACACCGGGGAGCTGTTTTTT.

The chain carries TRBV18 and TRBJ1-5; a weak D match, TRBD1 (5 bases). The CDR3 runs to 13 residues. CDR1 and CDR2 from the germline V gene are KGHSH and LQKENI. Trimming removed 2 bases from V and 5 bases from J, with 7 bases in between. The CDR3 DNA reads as TGTGCCAGCTCACCAGACAGTGATCAGCCCCAGCATTTT. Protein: CASSPDSDQPQHF.

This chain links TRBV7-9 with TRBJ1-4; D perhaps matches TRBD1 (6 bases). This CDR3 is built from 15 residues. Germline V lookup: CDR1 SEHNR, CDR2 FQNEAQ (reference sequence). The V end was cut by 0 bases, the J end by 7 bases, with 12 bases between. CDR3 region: CASSLAPQGREKLFF. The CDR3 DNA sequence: TGTGCCAGCAGCTTAGCGCCACAGGGCCGTGAAAAACTGTTTTTT.

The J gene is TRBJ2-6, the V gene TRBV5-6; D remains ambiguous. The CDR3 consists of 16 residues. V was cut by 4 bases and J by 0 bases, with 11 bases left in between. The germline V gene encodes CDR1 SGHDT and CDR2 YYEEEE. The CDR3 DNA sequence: TGTGCCAGCAGCCATCCTCGACGCTCTGGGGCCAACGTCCTGACTTTC. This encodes CASSHPRRSGANVLTF. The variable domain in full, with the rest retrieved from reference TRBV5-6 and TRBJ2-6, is DAGVTQSPTHLIKTRGQQVTLRCSPKSGHDTVSWYQQALGQGPQFIFQYYEEEERQRGNFPDRFSGHQFPNYSSELNVNALLLGDSALYLCASSHPRRSGANVLTFGAGSRLTVL.

The CDR3 coding sequence is TGTGCCAGCAGTGTCAGGAGGACTAGCGGGGGGGGCACCGGGGAGCTGTTTTTT. This encodes CASSVRRTSGGGTGELFF. The chain is built from TRBV2 and TRBJ2-2, with 15 positions matching TRBD2. Looked up from germline, CDR1 is SNHLY and CDR2 is FYNNEI. V dropped 4 bases and J dropped 4; count of bases not matched to a gene: 7. There are 18 residues in the CDR3.

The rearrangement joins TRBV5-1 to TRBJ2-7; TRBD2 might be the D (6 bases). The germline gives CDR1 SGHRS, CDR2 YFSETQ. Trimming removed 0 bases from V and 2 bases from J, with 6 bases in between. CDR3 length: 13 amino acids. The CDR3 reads CASSLGEAYEQYF. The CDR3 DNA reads TGCGCCAGCAGCTTGGGGGAGGCCTACGAGCAGTACTTC.

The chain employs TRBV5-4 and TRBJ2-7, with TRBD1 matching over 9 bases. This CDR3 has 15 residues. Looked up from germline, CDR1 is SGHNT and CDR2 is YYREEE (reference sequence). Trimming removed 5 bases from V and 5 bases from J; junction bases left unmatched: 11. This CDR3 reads CASSKAGTGSHEQYF. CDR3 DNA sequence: TGTGCCAGCAGTAAAGCCGGGACAGGGTCCCACGAGCAGTACTTC.

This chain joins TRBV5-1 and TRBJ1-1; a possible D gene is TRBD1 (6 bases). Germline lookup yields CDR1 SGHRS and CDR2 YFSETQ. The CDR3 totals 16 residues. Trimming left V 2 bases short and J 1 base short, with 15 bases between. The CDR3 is CASSLYSGGGNTEAFF. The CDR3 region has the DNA TGCGCCAGCAGCTTATATAGTGGGGGCGGGAACACTGAAGCTTTCTTT.

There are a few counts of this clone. CDR3 residues: CASSYRGPQPQHF. CDR3 nucleotides: TGTGCCAGCAGTTACAGGGGCCCTCAGCCCCAGCATTTT. V usage is TRBV6-2 or TRBV6-3 and J usage is TRBJ1-5, with D perhaps matching TRBD1 (5 bases). The germline CDR1 and CDR2 sequences are MNHEY and SVGEGT. V dropped 2 bases and J dropped 6 bases, with 8 bases sitting between them. The CDR3 sequence is 13 residues long.

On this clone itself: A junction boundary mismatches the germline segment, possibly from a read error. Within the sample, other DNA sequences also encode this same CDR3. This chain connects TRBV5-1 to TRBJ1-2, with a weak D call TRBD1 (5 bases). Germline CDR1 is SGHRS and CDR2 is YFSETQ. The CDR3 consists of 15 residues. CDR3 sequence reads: CASSLGDLPNYGYTF. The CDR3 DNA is TGCGCCAGCAGCCTAGGGGACCTACCTAACTATGGTTACACCTTC.

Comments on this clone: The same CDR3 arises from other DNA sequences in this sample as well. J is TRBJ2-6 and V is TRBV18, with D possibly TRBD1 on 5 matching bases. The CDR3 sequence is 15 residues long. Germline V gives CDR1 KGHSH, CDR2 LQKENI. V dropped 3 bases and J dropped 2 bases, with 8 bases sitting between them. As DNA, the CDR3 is TGTGCCAGCTCACCCGACAGAGCTGGGGCCAACGTCCTGACTTTC. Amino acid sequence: CASSPDRAGANVLTF.

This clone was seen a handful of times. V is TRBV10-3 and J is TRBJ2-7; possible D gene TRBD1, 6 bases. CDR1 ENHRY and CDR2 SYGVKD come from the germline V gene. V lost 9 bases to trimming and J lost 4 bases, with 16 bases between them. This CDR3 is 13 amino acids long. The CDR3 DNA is TGTGCCATTGGTCTGGCAGGGGAGTACGAGCAGTACTTC. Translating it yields CAIGLAGEYEQYF.

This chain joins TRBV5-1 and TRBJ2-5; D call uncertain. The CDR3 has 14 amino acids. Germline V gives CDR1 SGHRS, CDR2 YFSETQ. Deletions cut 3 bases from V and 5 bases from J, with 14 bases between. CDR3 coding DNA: TGCGCCAGCAGCTCGATAGATCCGTGGGAGACCCAGTACTTC. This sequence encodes CASSSIDPWETQYF.

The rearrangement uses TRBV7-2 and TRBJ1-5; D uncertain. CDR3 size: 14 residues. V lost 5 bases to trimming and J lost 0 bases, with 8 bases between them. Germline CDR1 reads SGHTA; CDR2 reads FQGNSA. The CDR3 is CASSPYYSNQPQHF. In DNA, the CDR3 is TGTGCCAGCAGCCCGTATTATAGCAATCAGCCCCAGCATTTT.

CDR3 protein: CASSQYAGDQDGYTF. DNA of the CDR3: TGCGCCAGCAGCCAGTATGCAGGCGACCAGGATGGCTACACCTTC. The rearrangement uses TRBV4-1 and TRBJ1-2; D remains ambiguous. The length of the CDR3 is 15 residues. V lost 3 bases and J 6 bases, leaving 17 bases between the germline ends. Germline V gene data show CDR1 as MGHRA and CDR2 as YSYEKL.

The CDR3 spells CASSLRTGGEEKLFF. CDR3 bases: TGCGCCAGCAGCCTCAGGACAGGGGGCGAGGAAAAACTGTTTTTT. The V and J genes are TRBV5-1 and TRBJ1-4; 11 bases fit TRBD1. The CDR3 loop spans 15 amino acids. Germline values: CDR1 SGHRS, CDR2 YFSETQ. V shed 4 bases, J shed 8 bases, and the junction held 7 bases outside the gene matches.

CDR3 DNA sequence: TGTGCCAGCAGCCCGGTGGGGGTTGAGACCCAGTACTTC. This codes for CASSPVGVETQYF. The V gene is TRBV2, the J gene TRBJ2-5, with D tentatively TRBD1 or TRBD2 (5 bases each). V dropped 6 bases and J dropped 5 bases, with 13 bases sitting between them. Per germline, CDR1 SNHLY and CDR2 FYNNEI. This CDR3 is 13 amino acids long.